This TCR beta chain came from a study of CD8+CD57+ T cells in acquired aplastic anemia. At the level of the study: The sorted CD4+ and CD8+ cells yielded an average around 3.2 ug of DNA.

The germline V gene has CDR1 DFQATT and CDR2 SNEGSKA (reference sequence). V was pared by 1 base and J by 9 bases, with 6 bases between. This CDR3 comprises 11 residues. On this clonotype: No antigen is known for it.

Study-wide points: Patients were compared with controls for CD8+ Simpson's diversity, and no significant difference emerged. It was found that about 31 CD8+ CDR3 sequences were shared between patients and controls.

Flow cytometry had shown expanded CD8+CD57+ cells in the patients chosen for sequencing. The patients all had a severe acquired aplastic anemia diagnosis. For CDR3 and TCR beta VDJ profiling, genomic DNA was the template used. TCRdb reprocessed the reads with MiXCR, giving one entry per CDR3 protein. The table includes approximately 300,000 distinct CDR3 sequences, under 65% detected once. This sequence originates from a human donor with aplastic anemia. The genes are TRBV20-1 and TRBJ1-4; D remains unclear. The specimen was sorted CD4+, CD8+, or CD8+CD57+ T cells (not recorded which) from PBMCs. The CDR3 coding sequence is TGCAGTGCTAGAGTTCGACAAAAACTGTTTTTT. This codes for CSARVRQKLFF.